Listed here are 19 T cell receptor beta chains from one sample, sequenced in a study of blood T cell repertoires in COVID-19. Method: immunoSEQ multiplex PCR; TCRdb's copy keeps in-frame clones and lacks some. Counted here are about 200,000 clones, more than 85% occurring once; the ten biggest clones make up around 3.1%. Sequenced input: peripheral blood. Receptors were obtained from a man aged 55 to 70 with acute or convalescent COVID-19.

This chain joins TRBV10-3 and TRBJ2-1; D is uncertain. The V gene lost 0 bases and the J gene lost 7 bases, with 13 bases spanning the gap. Germline CDR1 and CDR2: ENHRY and SYGVKD. The CDR3 contains 15 residues. The CDR3 here is CAISESVGSSNEQFF. Written as DNA, the CDR3 is TGTGCCATCAGTGAGTCGGTGGGCAGTAGTAATGAGCAGTTCTTC.

The CDR3 sequence: CASSQDWGTGYTGELFF. CDR3 in DNA: TGTGCCAGCAGCCAAGATTGGGGGACAGGGTACACCGGGGAGCTGTTTTTT. The chain recombines TRBV3-1 (or the pseudogene TRBV3-2) with TRBJ2-2, with TRBD1 matching 9 bases. Trimming at V came to 0 bases and at J to 3 bases, leaving 5 bases not matched to a gene. The CDR3 runs 17 residues. Germline CDR1 and CDR2: LGHDT and YNNKEL (reference sequence).

V usage is TRBV5-6 and J usage is TRBJ1-5; perhaps TRBD1 as D (6 bases). In germline, CDR1 is SGHDT, CDR2 YYEEEE. This CDR3 has 13 residues. Trimming took off 1 base at V and 4 bases at J, with 6 bases between the two ends. CDR3 in amino acids: CASSLTGNQPQHF. The DNA of the CDR3 is TGTGCCAGCAGCTTGACAGGGAATCAGCCCCAGCATTTT.

This clone showed up just once. This chain links TRBV29-1 with TRBJ2-7; 10 positions agree with TRBD1. With 4 bases clipped from V and 4 bases from J, the junction kept 10 bases outside the gene matches. Germline values: CDR1 SQVTM, CDR2 ANQGSEA. The CDR3 length is 15 residues. CDR3 loop: CSVVFLRDRGYEQYF. DNA for the CDR3: TGCAGCGTTGTCTTTCTCCGGGACAGGGGTTACGAGCAGTACTTC.

This chain uses TRBV27 with TRBJ2-2, with 10 bases aligning to TRBD2. This CDR3 is 16 amino acids long. The V gene end was trimmed by 9 bases and the J gene end by 3 bases; junction bases not matched to a gene: 10. The V gene's germline CDR1 is MNHEY and CDR2 SMNVEV (reference sequence). CDR3 bases: TGTGCCAGTCCTAGCGGGGGCGATAGGGACACCGGGGAGCTGTTTTTT. Translated: CASPSGGDRDTGELFF.

J is TRBJ2-5 and V is TRBV11-2, with D tentatively TRBD1 (6 bases). V was pared by 1 base and J by 1 base, with 10 bases between. Germline lookup yields CDR1 SGHAT and CDR2 FQNNGV. This CDR3 is built from 15 residues. CDR3 loop: CASSLGTRGQETQYF. CDR3 sequence (DNA): TGTGCCAGCAGCTTAGGCACCAGGGGCCAAGAGACCCAGTACTTC.

This clone occurred once. The CDR3 protein is CAWSVNRGRTNEKLFF. CDR3 coding DNA: TGTGCCTGGAGTGTTAACAGGGGGCGGACTAATGAAAAACTGTTTTTT. This chain links TRBV30 with TRBJ1-4; 9 bases fit TRBD1. This CDR3 is built from 16 residues. Looked up from germline, CDR1 is GTSNPN and CDR2 is SVGIG (reference sequence). The J segment lost 2 bases and the V segment lost 0 bases, leaving 4 bases of the junction unmatched.

This clone was detected a few times. The chain recombines TRBV6-5 with TRBJ2-7; D is unresolved. The germline V gene encodes CDR1 MNHEY and CDR2 SVGAGI. The CDR3 covers 14 residues. Trimming shortened V by 6 bases and J by 3 bases, and 15 bases separated the two germline ends. CDR3 protein: CASSPPVPSYEQYF. The CDR3 coding sequence is TGTGCCAGCAGCCCACCGGTCCCGAGCTACGAGCAGTACTTC.

The V gene is TRBV29-1, the J gene TRBJ1-1; D might be TRBD1 (5 bases). CDR1 and CDR2 from the germline V gene are SQVTM and ANQGSEA. Trimming stripped 3 bases from V and 0 bases from J, with 8 bases between. This CDR3 is built from 13 residues. This chain's CDR3 is CSVDRVLNTEAFF. For the CDR3, the DNA is TGCAGCGTTGACAGGGTCCTGAACACTGAAGCTTTCTTT.

The rearrangement joins TRBV15 to TRBJ2-7; 7 nucleotides align to TRBD1. The germline CDR1 and CDR2 sequences are LNHNV and YYDKDF (reference sequence). The CDR3 consists of 14 residues. Trimming removed 5 bases from V and 4 bases from J; junction bases left unmatched: 8. The CDR3 DNA sequence: TGTGCCACCAGCGGATGGGACAGACGATACGAGCAGTACTTC. Translation: CATSGWDRRYEQYF.

This chain links TRBV24-1 with TRBJ2-5; 12 nucleotides match TRBD1. The ends lost 2 bases at V and 4 bases at J; junction bases unmatched: 10. The V gene's germline CDR1 is KGHDR and CDR2 SFDVKD. The CDR3 contains 18 residues. The CDR3 spells CATSDSFFGTGGRETQYF. CDR3 nucleotides: TGTGCCACCAGTGATTCGTTTTTCGGGACAGGGGGCAGAGAGACCCAGTACTTC.

This rearrangement joins TRBV11-3 to TRBJ2-2; TRBD1 is a possible D gene (6 bases). CDR1 SGHNT and CDR2 YENEEA come from the germline V gene. This CDR3 region has 19 residues. Trimming left V 4 bases short and J 0 bases short, with 21 bases between. In DNA form, the CDR3 reads TGTGCCAGCAGCTCCCGGGACACCTCTTCCCCTTCGAACACCGGGGAGCTGTTTTTT. Its translation: CASSSRDTSSPSNTGELFF.

This sequence joins TRBV4-3 and TRBJ1-1; 7 nucleotides match TRBD1. V shed 2 bases and J 4 bases; nucleotides not matched to a gene: 4. The germline gives CDR1 LGHNA, CDR2 YSLEER. CDR3 size: 14 residues. The CDR3 coding sequence is TGCGCCAGCAGCCAAACGGCAGGGGGCACTGAAGCTTTCTTT. Amino acid sequence: CASSQTAGGTEAFF.

V is TRBV2 and J is TRBJ2-7, with D maybe TRBD1 (5 bases). V dropped 2 bases and J dropped 3 bases, with 5 bases sitting between them. Germline V gene lookup returns CDR1 SNHLY and CDR2 FYNNEI. The CDR3 length is 12 residues. The CDR3: CASSEQGYEQYF. The CDR3 DNA is TGTGCCAGCAGTGAACAGGGCTACGAGCAGTACTTC. Full variable domain (missing parts from reference TRBV2 and TRBJ2-7): EPEVTQTPSHQVTQMGQEVILRCVPISNHLYFYWYRQILGQKVEFLVSFYNNEISEKSEIFDDQFSVERPDGSNFTLKIRSTKLEDSAMYFCASSEQGYEQYFGPGTRLTVT.

The rearrangement uses TRBV27 and TRBJ2-2; tentatively, D is TRBD1 (6 bases). Germline CDR1 reads MNHEY; CDR2 reads SMNVEV (reference sequence). V was clipped by 5 bases and J by 6 bases, with 7 bases between them. CDR3 length: 12 residues. CDR3 coding DNA: TGTGCCAGCAGTCACAGGGCCGGGGAGCTGTTTTTT. Translation gives CASSHRAGELFF.

This sequence joins TRBV19 and TRBJ1-1; D is ambiguous. V was trimmed by 3 bases and J by 5 bases, leaving 7 bases between them. The CDR3 loop spans 12 amino acids. Germline lookup yields CDR1 LNHDA and CDR2 SQIVND (reference sequence). CDR3: CASSIPKTEAFF. CDR3 coding DNA: TGTGCCAGTAGTATCCCCAAAACTGAAGCTTTCTTT.

The chain couples TRBV4-1 to TRBJ2-1, with TRBD2 matching 7 bases. CDR3 length equals 15 residues. The junction had 7 bases not matched to a gene; V was cut back by 4 bases and J by 4 bases. Germline-derived CDR1 and CDR2 are MGHRA and YSYEKL. The CDR3 region has the DNA TGCGCCAGCAGCCGCGATTCGGGGGGTTACAATGAGCAGTTCTTC. This translates into CASSRDSGGYNEQFF.

The chain joins TRBV18 to TRBJ2-7, with D hard to call. V lost 3 bases to trimming and J lost 4 bases, with 7 bases between them. Germline CDR1 KGHSH, CDR2 LQKENI. This CDR3 region has 12 residues. CDR3 sequence: CASSPPSYEQYF. The CDR3 nucleotides are TGTGCCAGCTCACCTCCCAGTTACGAGCAGTACTTC.

The chain recombines TRBV20-1 with TRBJ1-2, with D perhaps TRBD1 (5 bases). This CDR3 has 10 amino acids. Germline V gene data show CDR1 as DFQATT and CDR2 as SNEGSKA (reference sequence). Trimming removed 5 bases from V and 8 bases from J, with 9 bases in between. In DNA form, the CDR3 reads TGCAGTGCTGGGGGAGGGGGCTACACCTTC. This translates into CSAGGGGYTF.